This T cell receptor beta chain was recovered during a study of siplizumab effects on memory and regulatory T cells (dated by TCRdb to about 2019). For context, the study as a whole: The effect of the anti-CD2 antibody siplizumab on alloreactive T-cell subsets was examined in allogeneic mixed lymphocyte reactions constructed from human PBMCs. General findings and caveats noted by the study authors: About 80-96% of proliferating CD4+ or CD8+ clones could not be given a naive or memory phenotype. No functional confirmation was obtained for the suppressive function of proliferating Tregs from siplizumab cultures. Unstimulated naive T cells appeared more diverse than memory T cells, and naive cells seemed to contribute substantially to the alloresponse. Among mappable alloreactive CD4+ clones, an average Treg-derived fraction of over 60% was observed with siplizumab, compared with about 25% in control reactions. Because sequences at frequencies below about 10^-5 were poorly captured, only a minor fraction of alloreactive clones could be mapped back to unstimulated subsets. The cumulative frequency of alloreactive sequences that could be traced back to unstimulated CD4+ memory T cells was significantly reduced by siplizumab.

For this clone: Its recognized antigen is unknown. No clone much larger than this one lies a single base away; base qualities are absent.

Measured from the cysteine to the phenylalanine, the CDR3 is 13 residues long. Just CDR3 DNA is preserved here, 39 bases in frame from base 1. The trim is 5 bases for V and 4 bases for J, with a gap of 11 bases between the germline ends. From the germline V gene, CDR1 is MNHEY and CDR2 is SVGAGI. Sorted unstimulated T cells and proliferating T cells recovered from mixed lymphocyte reactions were subjected to TCRbeta CDR3 sequencing. Fresh whole blood from ten to eleven HLA-typed healthy donors served as the source for isolating PBMCs. The library came from the immunoSEQ multiplex PCR assay. Roughly 10^5 TCR templates per sample were assayed on the deep sequencing platform. Genomic DNA extracted from sorted T cells was used for TCRbeta CDR3 sequencing. Regarding the original processing steps: The R programming language was used for clonal analysis of the TCRbeta CDR3 data. Unstimulated samples were compared with post-reaction CFSE-low samples to define alloreactive CD4+ and CD8+ clones. Alloreactive CD4+ clones were assigned to regulatory or non-regulatory origin by matching sequences to sorted unstimulated Treg and non-Treg repertoires. TCRdb mirrors the immuneACCESS table, restricted to in-frame sequences. Some clones are absent from its copies; in checked studies, under half trace to an unresolved V gene, and the reason for the others is unknown. That table is the source of V, J and clone size, and D and trimming were worked out from the DNA. For this sample the table gives about 85,000 clones, of which 95% were detected only once. Of the sample, about 18% is held by the ten largest clones.

The TCR comes from a human donor in good health. The rearrangement joined TRBV6-5 to TRBJ1-1; tentative D gene TRBD1, with 5 bases matching. The material sequenced was CD8+ T cells sorted from blood. The DNA reads as follows: TGTGCCAGCAGTCGGACACCGGGCACTGAAGCTTTCTTT. Its amino acids are CASSRTPGTEAFF.